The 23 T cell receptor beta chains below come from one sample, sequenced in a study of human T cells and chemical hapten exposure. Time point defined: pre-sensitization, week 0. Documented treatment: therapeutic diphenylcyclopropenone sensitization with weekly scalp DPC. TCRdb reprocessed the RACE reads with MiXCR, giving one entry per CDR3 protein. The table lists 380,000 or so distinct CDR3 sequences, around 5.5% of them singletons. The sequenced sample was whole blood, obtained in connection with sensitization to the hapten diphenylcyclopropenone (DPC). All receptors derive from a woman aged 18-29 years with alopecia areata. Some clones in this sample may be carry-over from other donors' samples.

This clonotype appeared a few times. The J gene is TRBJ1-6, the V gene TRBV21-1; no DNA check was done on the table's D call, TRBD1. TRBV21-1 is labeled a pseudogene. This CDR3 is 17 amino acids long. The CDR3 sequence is CASSSRQGNPYNSPLHF. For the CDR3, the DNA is TGTGCCAGCAGCAGCCGACAGGGAAATCCCTATAATTCACCCCTCCACTTT.

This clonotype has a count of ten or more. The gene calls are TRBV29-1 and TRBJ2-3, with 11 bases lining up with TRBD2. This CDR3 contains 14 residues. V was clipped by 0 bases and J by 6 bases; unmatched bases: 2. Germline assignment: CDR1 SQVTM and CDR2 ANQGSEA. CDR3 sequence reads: CSVEDASGGDTQYF. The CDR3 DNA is TGCAGCGTTGAAGACGCTAGCGGGGGGGATACGCAGTATTTT.

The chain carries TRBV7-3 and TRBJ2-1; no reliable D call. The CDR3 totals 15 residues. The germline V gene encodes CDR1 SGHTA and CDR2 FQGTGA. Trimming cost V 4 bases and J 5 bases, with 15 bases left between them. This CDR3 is CASSSGWAGNNEQFF. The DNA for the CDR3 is TGTGCCAGCAGCTCTGGGTGGGCCGGCAACAATGAGCAGTTCTTC.

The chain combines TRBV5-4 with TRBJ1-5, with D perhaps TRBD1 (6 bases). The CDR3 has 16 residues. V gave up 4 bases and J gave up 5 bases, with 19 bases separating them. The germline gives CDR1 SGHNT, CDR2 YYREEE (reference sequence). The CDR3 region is CASSPDPAAGDQPQHF. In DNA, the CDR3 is TGTGCCAGCAGCCCGGACCCCGCGGCAGGGGATCAGCCCCAGCATTTT.

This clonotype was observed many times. DNA for the CDR3: TGTGCCATCACTTCCGGAGACCGGGGCACAGATACGCAGTATTTT. Encoded protein: CAITSGDRGTDTQYF. The chain links TRBV10-3 to TRBJ2-3; D is unclear. Germline loops: CDR1 ENHRY, CDR2 SYGVKD. The CDR3 runs 15 residues. The V and J ends lost 7 bases and 1 base respectively, with 15 bases between them.

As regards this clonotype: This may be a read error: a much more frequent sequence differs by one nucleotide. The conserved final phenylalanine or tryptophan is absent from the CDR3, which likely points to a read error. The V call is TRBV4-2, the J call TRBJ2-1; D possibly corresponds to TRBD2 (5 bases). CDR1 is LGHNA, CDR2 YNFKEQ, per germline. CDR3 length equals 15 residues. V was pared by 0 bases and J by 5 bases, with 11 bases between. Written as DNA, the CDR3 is TGTGCCAGCAGCCAAGATTTAGCGCGAAACAATGAGCAGTTCCTC. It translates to CASSQDLARNNEQFL.

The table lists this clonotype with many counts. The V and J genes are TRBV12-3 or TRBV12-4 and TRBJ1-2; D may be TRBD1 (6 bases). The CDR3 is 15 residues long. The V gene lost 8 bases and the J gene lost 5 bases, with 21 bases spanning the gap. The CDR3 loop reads CASEGEGPLQYGYTF. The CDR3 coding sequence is TGTGCCAGCGAGGGGGAGGGGCCCCTTCAGTATGGCTACACCTTC.

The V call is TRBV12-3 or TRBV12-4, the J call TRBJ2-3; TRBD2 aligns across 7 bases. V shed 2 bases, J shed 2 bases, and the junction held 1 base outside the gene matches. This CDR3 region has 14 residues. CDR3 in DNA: TGTGCCAGCAGTTTAAGCGGGGCCACAGATACGCAGTATTTT. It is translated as CASSLSGATDTQYF.

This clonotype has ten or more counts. The CDR3: CASRPHTDTQYF. The CDR3 nucleotides are TGTGCCAGCAGGCCTCACACAGATACGCAGTATTTT. The chain couples TRBV7-9 to TRBJ2-3; D unclear. Trimming left V 6 bases short and J 2 bases short, with 6 bases between. The CDR3 is 12 amino acids. In germline, CDR1 is SEHNR, CDR2 FQNEAQ (reference sequence). The full variable domain, in which reference TRBV7-9 and TRBJ2-3 provide the parts outside the CDR3, is DTGVSQNPRHKITKRGQNVTFRCDPISEHNRLYWYRQTLGQGPEFLTYFQNEAQLEKSRLLSDRFSAERPKGSFSTLEIQRTEQGDSAMYLCASRPHTDTQYFGPGTRLTVL.

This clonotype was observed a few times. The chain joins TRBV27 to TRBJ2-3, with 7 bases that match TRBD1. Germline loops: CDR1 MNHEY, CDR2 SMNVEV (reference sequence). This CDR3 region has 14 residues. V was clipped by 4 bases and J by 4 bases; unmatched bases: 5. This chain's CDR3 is CASSSLGTADTQYF. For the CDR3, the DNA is TGTGCCAGCAGTTCCCTGGGGACAGCAGATACGCAGTATTTT.

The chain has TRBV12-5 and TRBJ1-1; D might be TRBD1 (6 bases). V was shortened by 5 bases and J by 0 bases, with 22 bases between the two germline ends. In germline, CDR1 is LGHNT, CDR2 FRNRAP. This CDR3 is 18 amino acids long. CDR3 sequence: CASGSNLRGSGMNTEAFF. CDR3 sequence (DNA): TGTGCTAGTGGTAGTAACCTCAGGGGATCTGGGATGAACACTGAAGCTTTCTTT.

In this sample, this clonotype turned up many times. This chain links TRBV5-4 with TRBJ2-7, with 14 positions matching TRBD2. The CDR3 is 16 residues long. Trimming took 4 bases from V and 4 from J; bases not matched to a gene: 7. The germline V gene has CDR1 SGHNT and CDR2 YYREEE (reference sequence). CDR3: CASSLGLAGGGYEQYF. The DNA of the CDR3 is TGTGCCAGCAGCCTCGGACTAGCGGGGGGAGGGTACGAGCAGTACTTC.

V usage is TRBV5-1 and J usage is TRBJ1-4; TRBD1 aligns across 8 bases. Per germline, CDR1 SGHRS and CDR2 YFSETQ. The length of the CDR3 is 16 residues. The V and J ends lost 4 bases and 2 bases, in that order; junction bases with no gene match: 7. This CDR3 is CASSPGTGATNEKLFF. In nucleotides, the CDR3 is TGCGCCAGCAGCCCCGGGACAGGCGCTACTAATGAAAAACTGTTTTTT.

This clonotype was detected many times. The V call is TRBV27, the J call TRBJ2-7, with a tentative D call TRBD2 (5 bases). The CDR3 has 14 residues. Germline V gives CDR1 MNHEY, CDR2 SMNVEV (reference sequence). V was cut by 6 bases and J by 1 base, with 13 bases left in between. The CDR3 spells CASRNLGGSYEQYF. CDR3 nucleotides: TGTGCCAGCAGAAATCTAGGCGGGTCCTACGAGCAGTACTTC.

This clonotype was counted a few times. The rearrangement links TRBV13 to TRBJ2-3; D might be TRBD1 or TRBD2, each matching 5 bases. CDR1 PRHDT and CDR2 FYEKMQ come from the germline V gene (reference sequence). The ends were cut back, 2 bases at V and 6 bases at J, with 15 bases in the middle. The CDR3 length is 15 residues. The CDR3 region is CASSLLTGPADTQYF. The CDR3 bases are TGTGCCAGCAGCTTATTAACGGGACCCGCGGATACGCAGTATTTT.

CDR3 region: CASSLGQVAFGELFF. In DNA form, the CDR3 reads TGTGCCAGCAGTTTAGGACAGGTCGCGTTTGGGGAGCTGTTTTTT. The V and J genes are TRBV27 and TRBJ2-2, with 7 nucleotides matching TRBD1. In germline, CDR1 is MNHEY, CDR2 SMNVEV (reference sequence). The CDR3 length is 15 residues. After removal of 2 bases from V and 8 bases from J, the junction contained 8 bases not matched to a gene.

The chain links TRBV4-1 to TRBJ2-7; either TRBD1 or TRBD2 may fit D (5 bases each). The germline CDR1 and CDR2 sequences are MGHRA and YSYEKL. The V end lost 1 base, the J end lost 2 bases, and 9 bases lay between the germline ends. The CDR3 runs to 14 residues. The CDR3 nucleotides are TGCGCCAGCAGCCAAGGGGACGGAGCCTACGAGCAGTACTTC. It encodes CASSQGDGAYEQYF.

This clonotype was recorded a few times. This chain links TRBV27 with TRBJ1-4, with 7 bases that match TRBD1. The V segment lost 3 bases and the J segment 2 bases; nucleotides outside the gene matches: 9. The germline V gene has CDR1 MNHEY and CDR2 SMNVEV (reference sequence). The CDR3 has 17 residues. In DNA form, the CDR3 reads TGTGCCAGCAGTTTCCATGACAGGGCGGGGACTAATGAAAAACTGTTTTTT. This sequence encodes CASSFHDRAGTNEKLFF. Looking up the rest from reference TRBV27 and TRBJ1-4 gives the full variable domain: EAQVTQNPRYLITVTGKKLTVTCSQNMNHEYMSWYRQDPGLGLRQIYYSMNVEVTDKGDVPEGYKVSRKEKRNFPLILESPSPNQTSLYFCASSFHDRAGTNEKLFFGSGTQLSVL.

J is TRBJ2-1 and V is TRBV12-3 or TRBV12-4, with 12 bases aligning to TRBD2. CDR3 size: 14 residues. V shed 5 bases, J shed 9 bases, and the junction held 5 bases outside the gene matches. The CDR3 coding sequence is TGTGCCAGCAGTCGGACTAGCGGGGATTTTGAGCAGTTCTTC. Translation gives CASSRTSGDFEQFF.

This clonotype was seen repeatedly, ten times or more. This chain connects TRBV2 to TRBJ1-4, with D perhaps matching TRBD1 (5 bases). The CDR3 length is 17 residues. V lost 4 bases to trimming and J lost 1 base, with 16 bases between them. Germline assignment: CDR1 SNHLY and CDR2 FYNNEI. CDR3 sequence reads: CASSVPGGQVTNEKLFF. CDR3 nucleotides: TGTGCCAGCAGTGTGCCGGGGGGTCAAGTAACTAATGAAAAACTGTTTTTT.

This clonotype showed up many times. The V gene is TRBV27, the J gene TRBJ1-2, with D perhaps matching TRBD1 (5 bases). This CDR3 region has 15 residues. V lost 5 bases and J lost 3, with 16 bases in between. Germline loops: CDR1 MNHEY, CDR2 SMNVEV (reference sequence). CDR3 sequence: CASSPLTTGHYGYTF. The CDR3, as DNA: TGTGCCAGCAGTCCCCTCACAACAGGCCACTATGGCTACACCTTC.

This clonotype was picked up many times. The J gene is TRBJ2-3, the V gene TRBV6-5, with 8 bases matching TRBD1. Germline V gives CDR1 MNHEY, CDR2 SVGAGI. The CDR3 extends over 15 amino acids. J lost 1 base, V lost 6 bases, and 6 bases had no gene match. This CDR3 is CASSLRGRGTDTQYF. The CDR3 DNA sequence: TGTGCCAGCAGCCTCAGGGGGCGCGGCACAGATACGCAGTATTTT.

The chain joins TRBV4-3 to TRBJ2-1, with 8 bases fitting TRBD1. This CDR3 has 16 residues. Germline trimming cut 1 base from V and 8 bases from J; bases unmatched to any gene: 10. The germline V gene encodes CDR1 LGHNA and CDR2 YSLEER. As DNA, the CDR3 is TGCGCCAGCAGCCAAGGAAGCGGGCAGGGGGCTTATGAGCAGTTCTTC. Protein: CASSQGSGQGAYEQFF.